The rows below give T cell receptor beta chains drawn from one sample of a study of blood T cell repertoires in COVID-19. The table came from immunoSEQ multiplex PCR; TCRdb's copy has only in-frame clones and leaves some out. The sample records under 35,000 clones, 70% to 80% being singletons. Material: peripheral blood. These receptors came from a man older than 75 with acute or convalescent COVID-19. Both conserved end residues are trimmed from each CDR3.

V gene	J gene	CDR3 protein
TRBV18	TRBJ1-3	ASSPDLGPGNTIY
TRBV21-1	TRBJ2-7	ASSKIAGEFHYEQY
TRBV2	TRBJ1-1	ASIKRAGNTEAF
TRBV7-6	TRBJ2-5	ASSLDQGRGETQY
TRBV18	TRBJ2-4	ASSPLNLRWESGAKNIQY
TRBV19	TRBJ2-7	ASQGLAFDEQY
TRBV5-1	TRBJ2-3	ASSSGSTDTQY
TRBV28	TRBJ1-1	ASRRPGPGAGGENTEAF
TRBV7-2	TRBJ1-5	ASSRRAGQPQH
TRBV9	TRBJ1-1	ASSVRSGMNTEAF
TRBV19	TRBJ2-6	ASSNSGAFSGANVLT
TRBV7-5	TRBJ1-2	ARSLGHFSAGYT
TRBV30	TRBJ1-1	AWSVAGLNTEAF
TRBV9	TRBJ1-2	ASSVGTGNYGYT
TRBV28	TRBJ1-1	ASSSGQADEGTEAF
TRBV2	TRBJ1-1	ASVQNTEAF
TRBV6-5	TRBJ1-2	ASRDEGTGTRYT
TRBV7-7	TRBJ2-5	ASSLNFAGQETQY
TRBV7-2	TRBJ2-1	ASSLSTSAGIGLDNEQF
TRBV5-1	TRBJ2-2	ASSTEVGHVGELF
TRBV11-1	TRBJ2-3	ASSLQGLSTDTQY
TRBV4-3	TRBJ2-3	ASSQSAGASIGTDTQY
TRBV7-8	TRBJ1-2	ASSSRTSVLYGYT
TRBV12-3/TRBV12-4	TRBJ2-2	AIQGFHGELF
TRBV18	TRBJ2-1	ASSPLTSGSSYNEQF
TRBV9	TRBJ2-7	ASSVGGLSYEQY